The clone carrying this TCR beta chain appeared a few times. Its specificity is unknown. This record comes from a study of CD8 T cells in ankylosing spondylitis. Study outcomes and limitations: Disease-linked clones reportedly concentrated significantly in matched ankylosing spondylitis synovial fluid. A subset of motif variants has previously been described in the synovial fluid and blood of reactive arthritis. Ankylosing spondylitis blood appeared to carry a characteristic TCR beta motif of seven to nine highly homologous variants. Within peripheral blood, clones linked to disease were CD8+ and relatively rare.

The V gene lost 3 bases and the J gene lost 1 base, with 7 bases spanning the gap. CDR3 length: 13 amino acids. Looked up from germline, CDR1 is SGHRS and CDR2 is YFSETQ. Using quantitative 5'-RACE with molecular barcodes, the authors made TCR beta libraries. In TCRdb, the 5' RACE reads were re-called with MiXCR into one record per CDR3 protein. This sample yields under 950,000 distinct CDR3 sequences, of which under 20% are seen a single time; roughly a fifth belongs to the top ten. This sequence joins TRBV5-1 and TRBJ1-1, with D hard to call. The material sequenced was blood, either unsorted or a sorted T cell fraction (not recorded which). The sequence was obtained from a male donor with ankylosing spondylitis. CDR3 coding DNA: TGCGCCAGCAGCTCGGTACAGAACACTGAAGCTTTCTTT. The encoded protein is CASSSVQNTEAFF. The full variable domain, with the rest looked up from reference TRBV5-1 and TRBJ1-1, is KAGVTQTPRYLIKTRGQQVTLSCSPISGHRSVSWYQQTPGQGLQFLFEYFSETQRNKGNFPGRFSGRQFSNSRSEMNVSTLELGDSALYLCASSSVQNTEAFFGQGTRLTVV.